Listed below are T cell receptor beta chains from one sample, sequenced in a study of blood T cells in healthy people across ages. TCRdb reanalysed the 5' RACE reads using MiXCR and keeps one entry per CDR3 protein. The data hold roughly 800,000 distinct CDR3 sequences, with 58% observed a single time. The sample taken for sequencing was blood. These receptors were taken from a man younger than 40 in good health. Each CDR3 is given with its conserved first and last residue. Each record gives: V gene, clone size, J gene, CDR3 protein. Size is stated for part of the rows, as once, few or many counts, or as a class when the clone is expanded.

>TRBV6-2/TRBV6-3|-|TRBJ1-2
CASGLTGAPGYTF
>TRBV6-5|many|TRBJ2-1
CASNPGQGVNEQFF
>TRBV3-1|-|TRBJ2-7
CASSQNTGAGEQYF
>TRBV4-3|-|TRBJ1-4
CASSHPAGGNEKLFF
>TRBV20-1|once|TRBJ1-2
CSAAPEGRGYGYTF
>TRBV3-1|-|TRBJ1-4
CASSHRTGEDEKLFF
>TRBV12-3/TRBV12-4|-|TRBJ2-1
CASSSRTVSNEQFF
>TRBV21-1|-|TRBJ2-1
CASSILQFNEQFF
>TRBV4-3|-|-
CASRLAGPYNEQYF
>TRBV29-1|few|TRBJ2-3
CSVDRWSTDTQYF
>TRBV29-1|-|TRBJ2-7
CSVVQGGNYEQYF
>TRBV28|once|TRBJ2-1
CATDGWDEQFF
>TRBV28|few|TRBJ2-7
CASSFYLGTGSVEQYF
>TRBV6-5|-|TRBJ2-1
CASSYSTGQVYNEQFF
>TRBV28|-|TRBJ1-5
CASSQTGGSRPQHF
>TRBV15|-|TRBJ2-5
CATSIEQGAREQYF
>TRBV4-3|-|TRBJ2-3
CASSPSLGPDTQYF
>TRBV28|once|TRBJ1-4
CASSPITTGSDEKLFF
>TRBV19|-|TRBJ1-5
CASRWDSTINQPQHF
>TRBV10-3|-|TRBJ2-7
CAISVRTGGHYEQYF
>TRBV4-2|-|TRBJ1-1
CASSQKADAGQGATGTEAFF
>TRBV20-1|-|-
CSASQSIGEQYF
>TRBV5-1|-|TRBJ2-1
CASSFTKPGDEQFF
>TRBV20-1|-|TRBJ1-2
CSARTGVDGYTF
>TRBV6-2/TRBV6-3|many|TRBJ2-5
CATRDRQETQYF
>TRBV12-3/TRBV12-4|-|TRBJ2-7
CATKPPGLAEYF
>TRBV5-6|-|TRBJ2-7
CASRYSGGPHEQYF
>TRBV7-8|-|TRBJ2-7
CASSLERTSYEQYF
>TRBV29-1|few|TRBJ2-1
CSVEYGQVPNEQFF
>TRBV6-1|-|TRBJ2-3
CASRQDSTQYF
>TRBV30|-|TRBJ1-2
CAWSPPGTGHYGYTF
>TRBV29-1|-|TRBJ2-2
CSVPGRTGELFF
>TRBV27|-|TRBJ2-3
CASSSVVQLDTQYF
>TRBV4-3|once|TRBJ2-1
CASSPVTSGKDEQFF
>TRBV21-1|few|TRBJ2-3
CASSFQRPCHRTRTDTQYF
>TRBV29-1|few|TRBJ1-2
CSVEAAVRDGYTF
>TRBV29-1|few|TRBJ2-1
CSVVGLAGVEQFF
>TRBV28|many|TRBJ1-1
CASSRRGQKTEAFF
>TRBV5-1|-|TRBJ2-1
CASSLDSLSEQFF
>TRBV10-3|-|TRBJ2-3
CAISESGLAEPSFTDTQYF
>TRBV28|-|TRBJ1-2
CASSLSHYGYTF
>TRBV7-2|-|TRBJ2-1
CASSSEGGYNEQFF
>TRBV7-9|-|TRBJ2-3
CAGFGPDADTQYF
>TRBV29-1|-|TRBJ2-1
CSVDLSDNEQFF
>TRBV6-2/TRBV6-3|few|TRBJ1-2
CASGIEQGRYGYTF
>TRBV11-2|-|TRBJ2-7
CASSLDRTPGTPSYEQYF
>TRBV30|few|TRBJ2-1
CAWKTGAEQFF
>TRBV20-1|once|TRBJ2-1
CSARDQGAPYNEQFF
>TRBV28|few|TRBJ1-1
CASSWTRGEAFF
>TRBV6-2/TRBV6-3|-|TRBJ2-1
CASSYLPSGFSYNEQFF
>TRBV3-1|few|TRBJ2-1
CASSQAGGRNGYNEQFF
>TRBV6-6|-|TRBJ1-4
CASADGTHEKLFF
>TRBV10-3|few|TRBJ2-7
CAIRIGVFPYEQYF
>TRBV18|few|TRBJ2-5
CASSYWDNQETQYF
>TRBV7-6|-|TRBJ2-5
CASSPRDPWSSETQYF
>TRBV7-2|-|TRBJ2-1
CASSRGQGWGEQFF
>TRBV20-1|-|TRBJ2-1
CSVALLNEQFF
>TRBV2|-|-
CASRVTKNIQYF
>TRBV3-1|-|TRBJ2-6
CASRHDRSGANVLTF